The rows below give T cell receptor beta chains drawn from one sample of a study of T-cell reconstitution after alpha-beta-depleted transplantation in children. TCRdb reprocessed the PCR reads via MiXCR and lists one record per CDR3 protein. The sample contains around 45,000 distinct CDR3 sequences, about 47% of which appear only once. The sample was peripheral blood, taken before TCRalphabeta/CD19-depleted stem cell transplant. These TCRs come from a boy in the first two years of life with SCID, due to receive a stem cell transplant. CDR3s include the opening cysteine and the closing phenylalanine or tryptophan. Fields, in order: J gene, D gene, clone size, V gene, CDR3 DNA, CDR3 protein. The D gene is left open where the match is weak. Expanded clones are given a class, and other clones once, few, many or no size at all.

>TRBJ1-4|NA|NA|TRBV3-1
TGTGCCAGCAGCCCCCAGCAGGGTGGTGAAAAACTGTTTTTT
CASSPQQGGEKLFF
>TRBJ2-5|NA|few|TRBV12-3/TRBV12-4
TGTGCCAGCAGCACCAGGGGATCAGAGACCCAGTACTTC
CASSTRGSETQYF
>TRBJ1-5|NA|few|TRBV11-2
TGTGCCAGCAGCTTAACTGCACGGCAGCCCCAGCATTTT
CASSLTARQPQHF
>TRBJ2-5|TRBD2|few|TRBV11-1
TGTGCCAGCAGCTTCCGGGGGGAAGAAGAGACCCAGTACTTC
CASSFRGEEETQYF
>TRBJ1-5|NA|few|TRBV6-1
NA
CASSLDNQPQHF
>TRBJ1-5|NA|once|TRBV3-1
TGTGCCAGCAGCCCCGGAGGGGGTCGGTCCAATCAGCCCCAGCATTTT
CASSPGGGRSNQPQHF
>TRBJ1-3|NA|large|TRBV12-3/TRBV12-4
TGTGCCAGCAGTCCGACAGGCAAATACTCTGGAAACACCATATATTTT
CASSPTGKYSGNTIYF
>TRBJ1-2|NA|NA|TRBV7-9
TGTGCCAGCAGCATCCAAGTCTCGTATGGCTACACCTTC
CASSIQVSYGYTF
>TRBJ1-5|NA|once|TRBV10-2
TGCGCCAGCAAATCGGGACGCGGGGTGCCCCAGCATTTT
CASKSGRGVPQHF
>TRBJ2-2|NA|NA|TRBV29-1
TGCAGCGTAGCCGTTCGGAACACCGGGGAGCTGTTTTTT
CSVAVRNTGELFF
>TRBJ2-7|TRBD2|NA|TRBV11-2
TGTGCCAGCAGCTTACGGGCACTAGCGGGGGGCATCTACGAGCAGTACTTC
CASSLRALAGGIYEQYF
>TRBJ2-7|TRBD2|NA|TRBV6-2/TRBV6-3
TGTGCCAGCAGCCAGACTAGCGGGGACACCTACGAGCAGTACTTC
CASSQTSGDTYEQYF
>TRBJ2-2|NA|NA|TRBV20-1
TGCAGTGCTCCCCGGGAACAGGGACCCGGGGAGCTGTTTTTT
CSAPREQGPGELFF
>TRBJ2-5|TRBD2|NA|TRBV20-1
TGCAGTGCTACCCAAGCGGGGCAGCAAGAGACCCAGTACTTC
CSATQAGQQETQYF
>TRBJ2-7|TRBD1|few|TRBV4-3
TGCGCCAGCAGCCAAGGGAGACTCGCCCGGGACAGGGACACCTACGAGCAGTACTTC
CASSQGRLARDRDTYEQYF
>TRBJ1-5|NA|NA|TRBV12-3/TRBV12-4
TGTGCCAGCAGTTTGAACGAGCCTAATCAGCCCCAGCATTTT
CASSLNEPNQPQHF
>TRBJ2-3|NA|few|TRBV5-6
TGTGCCAGCAGCCCGGGACGCACGGTTGCGCAGTATTTT
CASSPGRTVAQYF
>TRBJ1-5|NA|NA|TRBV4-1
TGCGCCAGCAGCCAAGATCCGGGCCAGGGAGGTCAGCCCCAGCATTTT
CASSQDPGQGGQPQHF
>TRBJ2-7|TRBD2|few|TRBV7-2
TGTGCCAGCAGCATCGCCGGGACTAGCTACGAGCAGTACTTC
CASSIAGTSYEQYF
>TRBJ2-3|NA|few|TRBV3-1
TGTGCCAGCAGCCCTCCTGGTACAGATACGCAGTATTTT
CASSPPGTDTQYF
>TRBJ2-5|NA|few|TRBV7-7
TGTGCCAGCAGCTCGACTAGTTCGGGGACCCAGTACTTC
CASSSTSSGTQYF
>TRBJ2-7|NA|few|TRBV29-1
TGCAGCGTTGAATCCAGAACCTACGAGCAGTACTTC
CSVESRTYEQYF
>TRBJ1-2|NA|NA|TRBV4-1
TGCGCCAGCAGCCAAGAAGGGGGAGGCTACACCTTC
CASSQEGGGYTF
>TRBJ2-7|NA|NA|TRBV20-1
TGCAGTGCTACCGACGGCCCTGCCTACGAGCAGTACTTC
CSATDGPAYEQYF
>TRBJ2-3|NA|many|TRBV11-2
TGTGCCAGCAGCCTAAAATGGAGTCTTACCACAGATACGCAGTATTTT
CASSLKWSLTTDTQYF
>TRBJ1-1|NA|NA|TRBV4-3
TGCGCCAGCAGCCAGACATTGAACACTGAAGCTTTCTTT
CASSQTLNTEAFF
>TRBJ2-4|TRBD2|few|TRBV7-7
TGTGCTAGCAGCCCCGCGGGGGAAGACATTCAGTACTTC
CASSPAGEDIQYF
>TRBJ2-3|NA|once|TRBV9
TGTGCCAGCAGCGTAGAAAGAGATACGCAGTATTTT
CASSVERDTQYF
>TRBJ1-2|TRBD1|NA|TRBV7-2
TGTGCCAGCAGCTCGACAGGGGGGAACTATGGCTACACCTTC
CASSSTGGNYGYTF
>TRBJ2-3|TRBD2|NA|TRBV27
TGTGCCAGCAGGCCACTAGCGGGGGAACCAGATACGCAGTATTTT
CASRPLAGEPDTQYF
>TRBJ2-5|NA|NA|TRBV20-1
TGCAGTGCTATGGAAACCCGGGAGTACTTC
CSAMETREYF
>TRBJ2-5|NA|many|TRBV11-2
TGTGCCAGCAGCTCCTCTGACACCAAAAGAGAGACCCAGTACTTC
CASSSSDTKRETQYF
>TRBJ2-3|NA|few|TRBV6-4
TGTGCCAGCAGTGACTCGAACGGGGCGACAGATACGCAGTATTTT
CASSDSNGATDTQYF
>TRBJ2-7|TRBD1|NA|TRBV2
TGTGCCAGCAGTGAAGGGGACAGGGCGGGAGAGCAGTACTTC
CASSEGDRAGEQYF
>TRBJ1-1|TRBD1|few|TRBV12-3/TRBV12-4
TGTGCCAGCAGCTCGACAGGGGGGAGACGCACTGAAGCTTTCTTT
CASSSTGGRRTEAFF